One and the same sample provided the 27 T cell receptor beta chains below, sequenced in a study of spatial heterogeneity in lung cancer. Study-wide findings and caveats: The number of expanded tumor alpha and beta chains correlated with mutation number.

No antigen has been identified for these receptors. Documented time point: sample taken at primary tumor resection. Using its own MiXCR run on the 5' RACE reads, TCRdb lists one record per CDR3 protein. The data contain about 5,700 distinct CDR3 sequences, 13% of them singletons. Sample: lung tumor tissue, taken at surgery. The receptors here all came from a female donor with early-stage non-small cell lung cancer.

This clonotype is medium-sized in the sample. V gene TRBV6-6 combines with J gene TRBJ2-1, with no clear D. The V end was cut by 2 bases, the J end by 2 bases, with 4 bases between. The CDR3 spans 13 residues. The V gene's germline CDR1 is MNHNY and CDR2 SVGAGI (reference sequence). CDR3 in DNA: TGTGCCAGCAGTTACGACACCTACAATGAGCAGTTCTTC. Translating gives CASSYDTYNEQFF.

V gene TRBV5-4 combines with J gene TRBJ2-7; TRBD2 aligns across 15 bases. The CDR3 sequence is 14 residues long. V dropped 4 bases and J dropped 7; count of bases not matched to a gene: 3. Germline-derived CDR1 and CDR2 are SGHNT and YYREEE (reference sequence). CDR3 DNA sequence: TGTGCCAGCAGCACAGGGACTAGCGGGAGGGAGCAGTACTTC. Translated, it gives CASSTGTSGREQYF.

The chain joins TRBV6-5 to TRBJ2-7, with TRBD2 matching over 7 bases. The V segment lost 0 bases and the J segment 3 bases; nucleotides outside the gene matches: 8. The CDR3 runs 16 residues. Germline assignment: CDR1 MNHEY and CDR2 SVGAGI. The DNA of the CDR3 is TGTGCCAGCAGTTACTCCCTCGCGGGAGACTACTACGAGCAGTACTTC. Its translation is CASSYSLAGDYYEQYF.

The chain links TRBV5-1 to TRBJ2-1; perhaps TRBD2 as D (6 bases). This CDR3 region has 14 residues. Trimming removed 3 bases at V and 6 bases at J, with 13 bases between. Germline assignment: CDR1 SGHRS and CDR2 YFSETQ. CDR3 nucleotide sequence: TGCGCCAGCAGCTCCTACCCGGGAGCCAATGAGCAGTTCTTC. The encoded protein is CASSSYPGANEQFF.

This clonotype is judged medium-sized. The chain uses TRBV5-4 and TRBJ2-1; perhaps D is TRBD1 or TRBD2 (5 bases each). The CDR3 totals 16 residues. Trimming stripped 0 bases from V and 1 base from J, with 11 bases between. CDR1 is SGHNT and CDR2 is YYREEE in the germline V gene (reference sequence). The CDR3 is CASSLGGTGSYNEQFF. The CDR3 region has the DNA TGTGCCAGCAGCTTGGGGGGGACGGGGTCCTACAATGAGCAGTTCTTC.

The table lists this clonotype with many counts. V gene TRBV19 combines with J gene TRBJ2-1; possibly TRBD2 for D (5 bases). V lost 3 bases, J lost 10 bases, and 13 bases lay in between. Germline CDR1 is LNHDA and CDR2 is SQIVND (reference sequence). This CDR3 is built from 13 residues. As DNA, the CDR3 is TGTGCCAGTAGTATTTTTACCGGGAACGAGCAGTTCTTC. This sequence encodes CASSIFTGNEQFF.

By frequency in the sample, this clonotype is medium-sized (0.01 to 0.1%). The chain combines TRBV19 with TRBJ2-1, with D unresolved. Germline V gene sequence: CDR1 LNHDA, CDR2 SQIVND (reference sequence). The CDR3 has 14 amino acids. Trimming took 3 bases from V and 3 from J, leaving 9 bases between them. CDR3 in DNA: TGTGCCAGTAGTATCTTAGCAGTCTACAATGAGCAGTTCTTC. It codes for CASSILAVYNEQFF.

This clonotype is termed medium-sized. The chain uses TRBV6-1 and TRBJ1-4; possibly TRBD1 for D (5 bases). Trimming shortened V by 4 bases and J by 12 bases, and 24 bases separated the two germline ends. The CDR3 is 16 residues long. Germline V CDR1 and CDR2: MNHNS, SASEGT. The CDR3: CASSAATNSRGYELFF. In DNA form, the CDR3 reads TGTGCCAGCAGTGCAGCCACTAATTCGCGGGGGTATGAACTGTTTTTT.

Judged by abundance, this clonotype is medium-sized. This chain uses TRBV18 with TRBJ2-2; perhaps TRBD2 as D (6 bases). With 4 bases removed from V and 3 bases from J, the gap between germline ends came to 18 bases. CDR3 length: 17 residues. Germline CDR1 reads KGHSH; CDR2 reads LQKENI. CDR3 sequence: CASSLSGQRADTGELFF. The CDR3 region has the DNA TGTGCCAGCTCACTTTCTGGCCAGCGGGCGGACACCGGGGAGCTGTTTTTT.

This clonotype was seen repeatedly, ten times or more. The rearrangement joins TRBV7-9 to TRBJ2-1; D remains unclear. Deletions cut 1 base from V and 6 bases from J, with 7 bases between. Germline-derived CDR1 and CDR2 are SEHNR and FQNEAQ (reference sequence). CDR3 length: 13 residues. CDR3 bases: TGTGCCAGCAGCTTAGACGTAGGCAATGAGCAGTTCTTC. Protein: CASSLDVGNEQFF.

At least ten counts were recorded for this clonotype. This rearrangement joins TRBV9 to TRBJ2-5; D remains ambiguous. Per germline, CDR1 SGDLS and CDR2 YYNGEE. The CDR3 runs 13 residues. Between the trimmed V and J ends, which lost 6 bases and 4 bases, there was a span of 13 bases. The CDR3 loop reads CASKGTIGETQYF. CDR3 DNA: TGTGCCAGCAAGGGAACGATCGGAGAGACCCAGTACTTC. The full variable domain, with the rest looked up from reference TRBV9 and TRBJ2-5, is DSGVTQTPKHLITATGQRVTLRCSPRSGDLSVYWYQQSLDQGLQFLIQYYNGEERAKGNILERFSAQQFPDLHSELNLSSLELGDSALYFCASKGTIGETQYFGPGTRLLVL.

Sample share makes this clonotype medium-sized. The V gene is TRBV20-1, the J gene TRBJ2-3, with 10 nucleotides matching TRBD2. The trim removed 3 bases at V and 0 bases at J, leaving 3 bases unmatched. This CDR3 region has 15 residues. CDR1 and CDR2 (germline): DFQATT, SNEGSKA (reference sequence). CDR3 DNA: TGCAGTGCTAGGATAGCGGGAGGCAGCACAGATACGCAGTATTTT. It specifies CSARIAGGSTDTQYF.

The V and J genes are TRBV2 and TRBJ1-5; 8 bases line up with TRBD1. Germline CDR1 is SNHLY and CDR2 is FYNNEI. Trimming took 8 bases from V and 0 from J; bases not matched to a gene: 12. The CDR3 contains 17 residues. Here the CDR3 reads CASSIPSGQVSNQPQHF. The CDR3 DNA is TGTGCCAGCTCCATCCCCTCGGGACAGGTTAGCAATCAGCCCCAGCATTTT.

This clonotype is medium-sized in the sample. The rearrangement uses TRBV5-1 and TRBJ1-5; the D is unclear. The germline V gene has CDR1 SGHRS and CDR2 YFSETQ. The CDR3 spans 14 residues. V was clipped by 4 bases and J by 2 bases, with 10 bases between them. The DNA of the CDR3 is TGCGCCAGCAGCGTGAGCGGCGGCAATCAGCCCCAGCATTTT. Residues: CASSVSGGNQPQHF.

By frequency in the sample, this clonotype is medium-sized (0.01 to 0.1%). The chain joins TRBV30 to TRBJ1-5; D ambiguous. V gave up 0 bases and J gave up 5 bases, with 8 bases separating them. This CDR3 comprises 13 residues. Germline CDR1 reads GTSNPN; CDR2 reads SVGIG (reference sequence). DNA for the CDR3: TGTGCCTGGAGTGTCGCAGGAGATCAGCCCCAGCATTTT. It translates to CAWSVAGDQPQHF.

By share, this clonotype ranks as large. The chain links TRBV7-2 to TRBJ2-7; possibly TRBD1 for D (6 bases). The CDR3 is 13 amino acids. The V gene lost 1 base and the J gene lost 7 bases, with 11 bases spanning the gap. CDR1 is SGHTA, CDR2 FQGNSA, per germline. CDR3 amino acids: CASSLGPTGEQYV. As DNA, the CDR3 is TGTGCCAGCAGCTTAGGGCCCACAGGGGAGCAGTACGTC.

This chain connects TRBV6-2 or TRBV6-3 to TRBJ1-2; unclear D gene. The CDR3 runs 12 residues. Germline-derived CDR1 and CDR2 are MNHEY and SVGEGT. V was clipped by 5 bases and J by 2 bases, with 6 bases between them. CDR3 loop: CASSPRNYGYTF. The CDR3 DNA is TGTGCCAGCAGTCCCAGAAACTATGGCTACACCTTC.

This clonotype was detected ten times or more. The chain is built from TRBV18 and TRBJ2-2; D is undetermined. The ends were cut back, 3 bases at V and 1 base at J, with 12 bases in the middle. Germline lookup yields CDR1 KGHSH and CDR2 LQKENI. This CDR3 has 16 residues. The CDR3 reads CASSPAGRMNTGELFF. The CDR3 DNA follows: TGTGCCAGCTCACCGGCTGGTAGGATGAACACCGGGGAGCTGTTTTTT.

By sample fraction, this clonotype is medium-sized (0.01 to 0.1%). J is TRBJ2-1 and V is TRBV5-4; possibly TRBD2 for D (6 bases). This CDR3 contains 11 residues. Germline V CDR1 and CDR2: SGHNT, YYREEE (reference sequence). V gave up 9 bases and J gave up 9 bases, with 13 bases separating them. The CDR3: CAMGGGLEQFF. The CDR3 coding sequence is TGTGCCATGGGGGGAGGACTTGAGCAGTTCTTC.

This clonotype was seen many times. The chain combines TRBV19 with TRBJ2-5, with 12 bases fitting TRBD1. This CDR3 has 15 amino acids. Trimming took 5 bases from V and 5 from J; bases not matched to a gene: 6. CDR1 is LNHDA and CDR2 is SQIVND in the germline V gene (reference sequence). The CDR3 bases are TGTGCCAGTAGTTGGGGACAGGGGGCCTGGGAGACCCAGTACTTC. Translated: CASSWGQGAWETQYF.

This clonotype was counted ten times or more. The rearrangement uses TRBV18 and TRBJ2-5; D ambiguous. The CDR3 extends over 11 amino acids. Between the trimmed V and J ends, which lost 3 bases and 2 bases, there was a span of 1 base. Germline V CDR1 and CDR2: KGHSH, LQKENI. The chain's CDR3 is CASSPQETQYF. For the CDR3, the DNA is TGTGCCAGCTCACCTCAAGAGACCCAGTACTTC.

This clonotype is a singleton in its sample. The chain has TRBV7-2 and TRBJ2-3; tentatively, D is TRBD1 (5 bases). Germline V gene lookup returns CDR1 SGHTA and CDR2 FQGNSA. Trimming left V 1 base short and J 1 base short, with 9 bases between. The CDR3 spans 15 residues. The CDR3 loop reads CASSLGGPGTDTQYF. As DNA, the CDR3 is TGTGCCAGCAGCTTAGGGGGCCCGGGCACAGATACGCAGTATTTT.

This clonotype was found many times. The chain carries TRBV6-5 and TRBJ2-1; the match to TRBD2 covers 10 bases. The V and J ends lost 1 base and 8 bases, in that order; junction bases with no gene match: 8. Germline V gene sequence: CDR1 MNHEY, CDR2 SVGAGI. The CDR3 runs to 16 residues. CDR3 in amino acids: CASSYFRLAGDYEQFF. Written as DNA, the CDR3 is TGTGCCAGCAGTTACTTTCGGCTAGCGGGAGACTATGAGCAGTTCTTC.

This clonotype is judged medium-sized. The rearrangement links TRBV7-2 to TRBJ2-1; the match to TRBD2 covers 10 bases. CDR3 length equals 15 residues. J gave up 6 bases and V 1 base, and 3 bases lay outside the gene matches. Germline-derived CDR1 and CDR2 are SGHTA and FQGNSA. CDR3 coding DNA: TGTGCCAGCAGCTTAGGGACTAGCGGTCCCAATGAGCAGTTCTTC. Its protein is CASSLGTSGPNEQFF.

This clonotype is labeled as medium-sized. The CDR3 coding sequence is TGTGCCAGCAGGGAGCTGGAGGTACAAGAGACCCAGTACTTC. This gives the protein CASRELEVQETQYF. The chain is built from TRBV28 and TRBJ2-5, with D perhaps TRBD2 (5 bases). V shed 6 bases and J shed 2 bases, with 13 bases lying between them. The CDR3 runs to 14 residues. Germline-derived CDR1 and CDR2 are MDHEN and SYDVKM.

This clonotype is labeled as large. The chain uses TRBV5-4 and TRBJ2-2; D ambiguous. This CDR3 spans 14 amino acids. Looked up from germline, CDR1 is SGHNT and CDR2 is YYREEE (reference sequence). The V gene lost 5 bases and the J gene lost 2 bases, with 10 bases spanning the gap. CDR3 nucleotides: TGTGCCAGCAGACTCGACAATAACACCGGGGAGCTGTTTTTT. This translates into CASRLDNNTGELFF.

This clonotype is categorized as medium-sized. This chain uses TRBV28 with TRBJ1-5; no definite D call. CDR1 MDHEN and CDR2 SYDVKM come from the germline V gene. The CDR3 runs 13 residues. Trimming left V 5 bases short and J 4 bases short, with 9 bases between. As DNA, the CDR3 is TGTGCCAGCAGTGCGGCTACTAATCAGCCCCAGCATTTT. It encodes CASSAATNQPQHF.